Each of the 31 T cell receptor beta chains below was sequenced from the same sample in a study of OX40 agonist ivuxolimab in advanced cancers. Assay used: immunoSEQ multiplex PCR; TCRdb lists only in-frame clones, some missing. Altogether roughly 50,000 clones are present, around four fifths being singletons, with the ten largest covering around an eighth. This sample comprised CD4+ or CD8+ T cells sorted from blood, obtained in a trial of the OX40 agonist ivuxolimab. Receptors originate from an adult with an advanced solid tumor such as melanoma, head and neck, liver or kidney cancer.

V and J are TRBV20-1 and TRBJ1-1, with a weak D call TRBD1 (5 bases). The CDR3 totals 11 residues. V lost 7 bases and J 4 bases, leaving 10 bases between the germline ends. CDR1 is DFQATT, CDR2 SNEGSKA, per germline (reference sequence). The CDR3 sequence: CSVWGGTEAFF. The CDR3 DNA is TGCAGTGTATGGGGGGGCACTGAAGCTTTCTTT.

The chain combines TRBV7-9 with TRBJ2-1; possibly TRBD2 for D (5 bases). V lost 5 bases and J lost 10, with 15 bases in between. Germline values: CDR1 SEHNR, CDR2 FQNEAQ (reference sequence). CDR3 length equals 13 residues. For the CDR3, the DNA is TGTGCCAGCAGCCCCAACCGGGAACAGGAGCAGTTCTTC. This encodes CASSPNREQEQFF.

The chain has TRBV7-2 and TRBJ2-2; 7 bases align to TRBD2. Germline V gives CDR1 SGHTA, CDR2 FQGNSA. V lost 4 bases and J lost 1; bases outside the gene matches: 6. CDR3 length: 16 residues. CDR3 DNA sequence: TGTGCCAGCAGCTCCCTAGCGGAGCGGAACACCGGGGAGCTGTTTTTT. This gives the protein CASSSLAERNTGELFF.

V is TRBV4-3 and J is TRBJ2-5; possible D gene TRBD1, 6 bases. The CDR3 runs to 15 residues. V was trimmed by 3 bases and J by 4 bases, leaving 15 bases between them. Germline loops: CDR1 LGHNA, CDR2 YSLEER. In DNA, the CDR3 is TGCGCCAGCAGCCAGCCCCAGGGGCCAGCAGAGACCCAGTACTTC. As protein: CASSQPQGPAETQYF.

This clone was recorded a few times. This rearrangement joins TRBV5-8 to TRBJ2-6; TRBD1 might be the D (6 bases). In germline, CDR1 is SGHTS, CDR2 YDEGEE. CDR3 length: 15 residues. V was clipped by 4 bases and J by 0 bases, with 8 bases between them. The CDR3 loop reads CASSPDSSGANVLTF. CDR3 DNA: TGTGCCAGCAGCCCGGACAGCTCTGGGGCCAACGTCCTGACTTTC.

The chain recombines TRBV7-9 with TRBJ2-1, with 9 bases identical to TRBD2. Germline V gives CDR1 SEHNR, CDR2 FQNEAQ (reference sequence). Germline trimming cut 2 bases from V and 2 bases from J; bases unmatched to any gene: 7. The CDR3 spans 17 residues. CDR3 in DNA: TGTGCCAGCAGCTTATTCCCTAGCGGGGCTACCTACAATGAGCAGTTCTTC. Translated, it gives CASSLFPSGATYNEQFF.

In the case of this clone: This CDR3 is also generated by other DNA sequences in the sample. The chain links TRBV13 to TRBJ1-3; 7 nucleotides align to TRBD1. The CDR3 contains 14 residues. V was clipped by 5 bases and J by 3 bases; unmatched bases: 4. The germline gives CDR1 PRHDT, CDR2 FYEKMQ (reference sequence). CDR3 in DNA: TGTGCCAGCAGCCCTACAGGGGTTGGAAACACCATATATTTT. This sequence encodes CASSPTGVGNTIYF.

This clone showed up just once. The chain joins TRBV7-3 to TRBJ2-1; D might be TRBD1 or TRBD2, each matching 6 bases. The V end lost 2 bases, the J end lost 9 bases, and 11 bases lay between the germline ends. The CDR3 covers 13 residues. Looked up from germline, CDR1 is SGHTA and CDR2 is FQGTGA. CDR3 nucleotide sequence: TGTGCCAGCAGCTTATCCGGGGGCGTTGAGCAGTTCTTC. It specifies CASSLSGGVEQFF.

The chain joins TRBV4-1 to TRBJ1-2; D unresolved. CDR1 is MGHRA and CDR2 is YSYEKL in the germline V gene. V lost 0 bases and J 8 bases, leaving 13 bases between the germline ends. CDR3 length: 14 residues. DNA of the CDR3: TGCGCCAGCAGCCAAGATACCTACGTGGGAGGCTACACCTTC. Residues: CASSQDTYVGGYTF.

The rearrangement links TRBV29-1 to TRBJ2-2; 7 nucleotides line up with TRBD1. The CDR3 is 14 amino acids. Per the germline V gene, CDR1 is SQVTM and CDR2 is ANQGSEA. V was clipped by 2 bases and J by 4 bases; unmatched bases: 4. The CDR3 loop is CSVETGVGTGELFF. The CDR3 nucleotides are TGCAGCGTTGAAACAGGGGTGGGCACCGGGGAGCTGTTTTTT.

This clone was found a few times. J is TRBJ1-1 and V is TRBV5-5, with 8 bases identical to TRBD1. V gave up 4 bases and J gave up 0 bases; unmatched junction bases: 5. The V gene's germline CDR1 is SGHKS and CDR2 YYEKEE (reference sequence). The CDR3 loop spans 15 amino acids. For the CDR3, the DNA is TGTGCCAGCAGCAGGGGGACAGGCATGAACACTGAAGCTTTCTTT. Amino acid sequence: CASSRGTGMNTEAFF.

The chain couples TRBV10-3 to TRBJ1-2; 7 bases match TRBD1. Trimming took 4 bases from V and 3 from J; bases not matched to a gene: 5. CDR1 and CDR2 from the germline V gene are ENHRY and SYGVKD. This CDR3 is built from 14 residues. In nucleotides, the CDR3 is TGTGCCATCAGTGGGAGGGGGCTCGACTATGGCTACACCTTC. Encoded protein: CAISGRGLDYGYTF.

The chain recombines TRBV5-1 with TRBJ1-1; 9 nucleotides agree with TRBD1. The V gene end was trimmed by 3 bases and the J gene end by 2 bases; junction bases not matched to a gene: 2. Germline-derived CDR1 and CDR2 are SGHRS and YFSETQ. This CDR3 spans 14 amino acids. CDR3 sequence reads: CASSSDRGNTEAFF. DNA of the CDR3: TGCGCCAGCAGCTCGGACAGGGGAAACACTGAAGCTTTCTTT.

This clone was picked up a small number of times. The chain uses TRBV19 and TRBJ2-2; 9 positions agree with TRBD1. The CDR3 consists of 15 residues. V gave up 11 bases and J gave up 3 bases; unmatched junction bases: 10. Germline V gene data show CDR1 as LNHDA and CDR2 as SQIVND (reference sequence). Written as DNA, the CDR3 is TGTGCCTCATCTCCCAGGACAGGGGACACCGGGGAGCTGTTTTTT. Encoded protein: CASSPRTGDTGELFF.

The CDR3 here is CASVWAGSNQPQHF. CDR3 bases: TGTGCCAGCGTGTGGGCGGGAAGCAATCAGCCCCAGCATTTT. The chain has TRBV6-5 and TRBJ1-5; no clear D gene. V dropped 8 bases and J dropped 1 base, with 12 bases sitting between them. CDR1 MNHEY and CDR2 SVGAGI come from the germline V gene. The CDR3 totals 14 residues.

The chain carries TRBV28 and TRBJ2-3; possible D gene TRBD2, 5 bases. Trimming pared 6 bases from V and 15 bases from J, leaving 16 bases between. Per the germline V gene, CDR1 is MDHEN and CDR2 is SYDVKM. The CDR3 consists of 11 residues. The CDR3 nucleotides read TGTGCCAGCAGCGACTCGACTAAGGGTTATTTT. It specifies CASSDSTKGYF.

CDR3 in amino acids: CASSLTGKGTDTQYF. In DNA form, the CDR3 reads TGCGCCAGCAGCTTAACGGGAAAAGGGACAGATACGCAGTATTTT. The genes are TRBV5-1 and TRBJ2-3, with D possibly matching TRBD2 (5 bases). This CDR3 has 15 amino acids. Trimming took 2 bases from V and 3 from J, leaving 13 bases between them. CDR1 SGHRS and CDR2 YFSETQ come from the germline V gene. Supplemented by reference TRBV5-1 and TRBJ2-3, the full variable domain reads KAGVTQTPRYLIKTRGQQVTLSCSPISGHRSVSWYQQTPGQGLQFLFEYFSETQRNKGNFPGRFSGRQFSNSRSEMNVSTLELGDSALYLCASSLTGKGTDTQYFGPGTRLTVL.

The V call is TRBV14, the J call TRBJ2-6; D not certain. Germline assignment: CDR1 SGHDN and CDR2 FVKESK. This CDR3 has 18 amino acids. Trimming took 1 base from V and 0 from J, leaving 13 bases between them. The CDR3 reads CASSQANKAPSGANVLTF. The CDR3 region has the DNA TGTGCCAGCAGCCAAGCGAACAAGGCCCCCTCTGGGGCCAACGTCCTGACTTTC. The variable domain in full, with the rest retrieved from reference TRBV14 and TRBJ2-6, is EAGVTQFPSHSVIEKGQTVTLRCDPISGHDNLYWYRRVMGKEIKFLLHFVKESKQDESGMPNNRFLAERTGGTYSTLKVQPAELEDSGVYFCASSQANKAPSGANVLTFGAGSRLTVL.

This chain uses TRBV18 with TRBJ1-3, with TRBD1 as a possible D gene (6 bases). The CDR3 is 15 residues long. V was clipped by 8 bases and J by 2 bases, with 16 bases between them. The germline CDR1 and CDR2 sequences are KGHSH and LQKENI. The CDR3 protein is CASQPIQGPGNTIYF. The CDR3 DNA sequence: TGTGCCAGCCAACCAATACAGGGTCCTGGAAACACCATATATTTT. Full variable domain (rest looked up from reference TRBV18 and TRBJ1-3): NAGVMQNPRHLVRRRGQEARLRCSPMKGHSHVYWYRQLPEEGLKFMVYLQKENIIDESGMPKERFSAEFPKEGPSILRIQQVVRGDSAAYFCASQPIQGPGNTIYFGEGSWLTVV.

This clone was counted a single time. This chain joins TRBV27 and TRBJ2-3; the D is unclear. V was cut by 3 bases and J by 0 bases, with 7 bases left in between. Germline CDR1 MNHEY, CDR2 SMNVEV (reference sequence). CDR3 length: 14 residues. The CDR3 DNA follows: TGTGCCAGCAGTTTCAGCCCTAGCACAGATACGCAGTATTTT. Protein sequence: CASSFSPSTDTQYF.

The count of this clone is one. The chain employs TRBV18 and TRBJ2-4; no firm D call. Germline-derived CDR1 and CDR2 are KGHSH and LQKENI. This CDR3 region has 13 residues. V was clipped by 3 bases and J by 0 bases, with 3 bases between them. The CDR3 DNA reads TGTGCCAGCTCACCTCTAGCCAAAAACATTCAGTACTTC. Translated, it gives CASSPLAKNIQYF.

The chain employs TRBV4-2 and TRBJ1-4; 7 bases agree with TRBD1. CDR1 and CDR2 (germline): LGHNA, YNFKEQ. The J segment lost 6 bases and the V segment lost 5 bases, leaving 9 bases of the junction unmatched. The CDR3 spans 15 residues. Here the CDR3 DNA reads TGTGCCAGCAGCGCCCGACAGGGCCGGGATGAAAAACTGTTTTTT. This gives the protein CASSARQGRDEKLFF.

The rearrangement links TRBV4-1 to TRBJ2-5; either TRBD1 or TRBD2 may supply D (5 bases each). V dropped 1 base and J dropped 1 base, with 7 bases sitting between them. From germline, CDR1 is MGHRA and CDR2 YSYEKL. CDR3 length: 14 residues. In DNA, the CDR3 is TGCGCCAGCAGCCAAGCGGGGACCCAAGAGACCCAGTACTTC. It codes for CASSQAGTQETQYF.

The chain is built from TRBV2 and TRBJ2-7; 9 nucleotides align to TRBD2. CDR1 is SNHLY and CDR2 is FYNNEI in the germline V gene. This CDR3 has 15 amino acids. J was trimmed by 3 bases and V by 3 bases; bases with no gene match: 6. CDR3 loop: CASSDGGGAGYEQYV. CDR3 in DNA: TGTGCCAGCAGTGACGGCGGGGGGGCGGGCTACGAGCAGTACGTC.

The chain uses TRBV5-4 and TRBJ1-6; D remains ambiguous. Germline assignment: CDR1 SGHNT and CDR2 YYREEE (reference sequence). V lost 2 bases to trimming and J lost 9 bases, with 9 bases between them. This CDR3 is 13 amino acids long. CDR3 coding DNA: TGTGCCAGCAGCTTCGCCGACGCTTCACCCCTCCACTTT. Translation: CASSFADASPLHF.

The chain's CDR3 is CASSPGQANTEAFF. CDR3 DNA sequence: TGTGCCAGCAGCCCGGGACAGGCGAACACTGAAGCTTTCTTT. This rearrangement joins TRBV7-2 to TRBJ1-1; the match to TRBD1 covers 8 bases. The CDR3 consists of 14 residues. V was pared by 5 bases and J by 1 base, with 3 bases of the junction left unmatched. The germline V gene encodes CDR1 SGHTA and CDR2 FQGNSA.

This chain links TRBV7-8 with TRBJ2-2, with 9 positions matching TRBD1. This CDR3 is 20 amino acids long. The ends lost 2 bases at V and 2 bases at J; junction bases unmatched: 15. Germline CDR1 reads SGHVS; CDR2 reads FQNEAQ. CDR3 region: CASSLSYRAPGQGNTGELFF. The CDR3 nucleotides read TGTGCCAGCAGCTTATCCTATCGAGCCCCGGGACAGGGAAACACCGGGGAGCTGTTTTTT.

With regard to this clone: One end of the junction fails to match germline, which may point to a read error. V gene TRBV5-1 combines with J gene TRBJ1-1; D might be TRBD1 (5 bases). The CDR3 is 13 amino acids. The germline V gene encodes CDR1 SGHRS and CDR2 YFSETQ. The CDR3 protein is CASSLPPGPHLAF. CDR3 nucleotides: TGCGCCAGCAGCCTACCTCCGGGGCCGCACCTGGCGTTT.

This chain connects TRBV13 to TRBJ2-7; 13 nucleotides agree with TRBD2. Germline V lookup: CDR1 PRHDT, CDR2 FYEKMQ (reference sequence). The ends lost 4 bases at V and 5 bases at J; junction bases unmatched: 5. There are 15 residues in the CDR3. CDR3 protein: CASSSGTSGIHEQYF. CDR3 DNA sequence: TGTGCCAGCAGCTCCGGGACTAGCGGGATCCACGAGCAGTACTTC.

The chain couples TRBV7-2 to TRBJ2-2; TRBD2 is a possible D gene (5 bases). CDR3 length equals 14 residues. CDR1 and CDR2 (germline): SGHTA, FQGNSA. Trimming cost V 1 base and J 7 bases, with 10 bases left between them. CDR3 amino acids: CASSLGTASGELFF. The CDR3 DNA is TGTGCCAGCAGCTTAGGGACTGCGAGCGGGGAGCTGTTTTTT.

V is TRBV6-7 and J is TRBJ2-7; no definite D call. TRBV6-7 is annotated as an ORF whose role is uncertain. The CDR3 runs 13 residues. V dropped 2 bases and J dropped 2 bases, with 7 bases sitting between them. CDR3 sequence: CASSYMRAYEQYV. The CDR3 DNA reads TGTGCCAGCAGTTACATGAGAGCCTACGAGCAGTACGTC.